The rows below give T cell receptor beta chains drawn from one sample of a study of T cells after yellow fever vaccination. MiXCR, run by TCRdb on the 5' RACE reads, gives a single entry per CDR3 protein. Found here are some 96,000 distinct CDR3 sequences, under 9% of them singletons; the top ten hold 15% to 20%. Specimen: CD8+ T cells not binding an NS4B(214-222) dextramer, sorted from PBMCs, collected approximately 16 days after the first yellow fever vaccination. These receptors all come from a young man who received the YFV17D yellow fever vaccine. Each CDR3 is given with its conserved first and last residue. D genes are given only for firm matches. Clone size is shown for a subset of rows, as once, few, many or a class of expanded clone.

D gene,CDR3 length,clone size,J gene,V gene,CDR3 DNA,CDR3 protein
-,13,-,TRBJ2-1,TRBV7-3,TGTGCCAGCAGGGGACAAAAAAACAATGAGCAGTTCTTC,CASRGQKNNEQFF
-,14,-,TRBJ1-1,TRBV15,TGTGCCACCAGCAGAGGGGGGCTTGGCACTGAAGCTTTCTTT,CATSRGGLGTEAFF
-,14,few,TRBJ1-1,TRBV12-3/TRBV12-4,TGTGCCAGCAGTATCAGCGGGGGGAACACTGAAGCTTTCTTT,CASSISGGNTEAFF
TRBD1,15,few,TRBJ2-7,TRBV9,TGTGCCAGCAGCGTAGGACAGGGCTATCCCTACGAGCAGTACTTC,CASSVGQGYPYEQYF
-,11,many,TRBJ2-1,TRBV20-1,TGCAGTGCTATACCGGGGTATGAGCAGTTCTTC,CSAIPGYEQFF
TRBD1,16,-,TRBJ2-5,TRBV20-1,TGCTGTGCTAGCCTGACTGCGGACAGGGGGAGGGAGACCCAGTACTTC,CCASLTADRGRETQYF
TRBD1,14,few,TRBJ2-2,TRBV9,TGTGCCAGCAGCGCGGACAGGGGGACCGGGGAGCTGTTTTTT,CASSADRGTGELFF
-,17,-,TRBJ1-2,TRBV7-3,TGTGCCAGCAGCTTAGGAGCAGGGACACCAGCTAACTATGGCTACACCTTC,CASSLGAGTPANYGYTF
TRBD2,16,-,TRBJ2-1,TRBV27,TGTGCCAGCAGTTTAGCCACTAGCGGGGGGTTAAATGAGCAGTTCTTC,CASSLATSGGLNEQFF
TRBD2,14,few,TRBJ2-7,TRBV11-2,TGTGCCAGCAGCTTAGGGGGGGGAGGGAGAGAGCAGTACTTC,CASSLGGGGREQYF
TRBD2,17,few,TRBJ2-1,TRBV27,TGTGCCAGCAGCGGGCTAGCGGGGGGGCCTCGAAACAATGAGCAGTTCTTC,CASSGLAGGPRNNEQFF
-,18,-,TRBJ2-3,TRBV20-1,TGCAGTGCTCAGGGATTGACATATGGCCGAAGGCTCACAGATACGCAGTATTTT,CSAQGLTYGRRLTDTQYF
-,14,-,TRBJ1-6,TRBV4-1,TGCGCCAGCAGCCAAGATGGTACAAATTCACCCCTCCACTTT,CASSQDGTNSPLHF
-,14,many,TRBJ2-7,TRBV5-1,TGCGCCAGCACCCCTACAGGTTTCCCCTACGAGCAGTACTTC,CASTPTGFPYEQYF
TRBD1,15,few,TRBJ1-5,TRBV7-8,TGTGCCAGCAGCTTCGGGACAGCTAGCAATCAGCCCCAGCATTTT,CASSFGTASNQPQHF